One T cell receptor beta chain is described in this entry. This CDR3 comprises 15 residues. CDR1 SGHNT and CDR2 YYREEE come from the germline V gene (reference sequence). V lost 2 bases, J lost 6 bases, and 5 bases stayed unmatched. The repertoire was sequenced with immunoSEQ multiplex PCR; TCRdb's copy has only in-frame clones and lacks some. Among over 150,000 clones listed, under 95% were seen once. The data were taken from a study of control samples from healthy donors and cancer patients. The chain combines TRBV5-4 with TRBJ2-3; TRBD2 matches at 11 bases. The specimen was blood. This TCR was recovered from a woman under 30 in good health. The CDR3 protein is CASSFSSGGSDTQYF. The CDR3 DNA reads TGTGCCAGCAGCTTTTCTAGCGGGGGGTCCGATACGCAGTATTTT.